This TCR beta chain is drawn from a study of graft-versus-host responses after intestinal transplantation. TCRdb's copy holds only in-frame clones and misses some; the assay was immunoSEQ multiplex PCR. This table has roughly 99,000 clones, just under 95% appearing once. Regarding this clone: What it binds is not known.

The CDR3 covers 16 residues. V lost 1 base to trimming and J lost 2 bases; unmatched junction nucleotides: 6. Germline V lookup: CDR1 LGHNA, CDR2 YNFKEQ. The chain couples TRBV4-2 to TRBJ2-5; TRBD2 matches 8 bases. The specimen was unstimulated CD8+ T cells sorted from spleen or lymph node cells, collected before transplant. The sequence derives from a human donor who was the organ donor for an intestinal transplant. The CDR3 bases are TGTGCCAGCAGCCAAGCGGGACTAGTTAATCAAGAGACCCAGTACTTC. It codes for CASSQAGLVNQETQYF.